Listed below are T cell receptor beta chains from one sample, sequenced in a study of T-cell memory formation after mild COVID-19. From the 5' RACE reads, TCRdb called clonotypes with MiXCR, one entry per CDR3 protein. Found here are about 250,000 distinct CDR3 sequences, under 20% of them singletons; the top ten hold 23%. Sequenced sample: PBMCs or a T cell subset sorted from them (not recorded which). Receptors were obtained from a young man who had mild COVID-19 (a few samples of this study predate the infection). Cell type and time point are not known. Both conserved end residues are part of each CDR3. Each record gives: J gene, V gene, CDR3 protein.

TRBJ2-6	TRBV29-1	CSERRGPGANVLTF
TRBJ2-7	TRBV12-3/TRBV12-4	CASSLRVTYEQYF
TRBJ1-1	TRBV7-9	CASSPRTLLEAFF
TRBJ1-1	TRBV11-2	CASNLNTEAFF
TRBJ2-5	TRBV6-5	CASSRSPQETQYF
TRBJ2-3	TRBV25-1	CASSEYVGDTDTQYF
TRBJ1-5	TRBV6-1	CASSVFWISNQPQHF
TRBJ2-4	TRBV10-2	CASRVGAKNIQYF
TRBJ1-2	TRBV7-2	CASSLRGPNYGYTF
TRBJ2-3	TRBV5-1	CASSLMGGLRTDTQYF
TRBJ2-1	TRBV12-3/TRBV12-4	CASSLSLHEQFF
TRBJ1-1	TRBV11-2	CASSLGDGGTEAFF
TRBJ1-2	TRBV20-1	CSARQGTGYGYTF
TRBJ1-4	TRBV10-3	CAIRPGTGEKLFF
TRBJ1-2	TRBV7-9	CASSSNTNYGYTF
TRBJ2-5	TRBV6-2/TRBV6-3	CASSYLQGGETQYF
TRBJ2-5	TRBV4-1	CASSHVGRGQETQYF
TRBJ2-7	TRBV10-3	CAISESAGVWYEQYF
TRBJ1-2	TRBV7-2	CASSLETTGRGYTF
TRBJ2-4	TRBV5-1	CASRQGNIQYF
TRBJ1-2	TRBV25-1	CASSEFSRESGYTF
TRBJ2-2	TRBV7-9	CASSLSTGGSTGELFF
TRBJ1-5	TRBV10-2	CASIVDQNQPQHF
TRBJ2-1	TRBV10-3	CAISQVRGTSSNEQFF
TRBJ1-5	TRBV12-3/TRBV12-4	CASSSTGRPQHF
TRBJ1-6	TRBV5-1	CASSLVAGADNSPLHF
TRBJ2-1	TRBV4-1	CASSQPGGLHEQFF
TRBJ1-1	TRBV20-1	CSARDQLNTEAFF
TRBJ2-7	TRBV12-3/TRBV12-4	CASSQLTSGPYEQYF
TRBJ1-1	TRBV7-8	CASSQLRGVTEAFF
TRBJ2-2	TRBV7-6	CASSLRGVMTGELFF
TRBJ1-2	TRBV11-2	CASRGQGAFRGYTF
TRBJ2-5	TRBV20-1	CSAHPGGGGWETQYF
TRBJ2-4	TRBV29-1	CRVSRVLAKNIQYF
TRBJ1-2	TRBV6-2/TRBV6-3	CASSYGTSGTF
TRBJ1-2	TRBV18	CASSPRGDEGYTF
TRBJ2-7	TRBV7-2	CASSLSWDTSSYEQYF
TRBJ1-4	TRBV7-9	CASSSGTGSEKLFF
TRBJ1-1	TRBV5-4	CASSRGEDRGMSEAFF
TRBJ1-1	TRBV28	CASMRQNTEAFF
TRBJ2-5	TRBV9	CASSVLGQTVQETQYF
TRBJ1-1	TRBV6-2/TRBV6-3	CASSYIGGTEAFF
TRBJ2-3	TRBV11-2	CASSSLARDNTDTQYF
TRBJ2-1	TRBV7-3	CASSSRTSGDEQFF
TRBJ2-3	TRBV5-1	CASSLEGTGEADTQYF
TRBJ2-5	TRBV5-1	CASSLATSTQETQYF
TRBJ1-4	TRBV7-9	CASSLTASTTNEKLFF
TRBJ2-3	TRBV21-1	CASSKARGDNKDTQYF
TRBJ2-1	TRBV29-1	CSAPGGPYNEQFF
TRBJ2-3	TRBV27	CASSFRATTTDTQYF
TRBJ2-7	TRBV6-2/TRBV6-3	CASKAPGQNYEQYF